Presented here are 6 T cell receptor beta chains from one specimen sequenced in a study of T cells in localized non-small cell lung cancer. Profiled with immunoSEQ multiplex PCR; TCRdb holds only in-frame clones, not every one. This table holds about 41,000 clones, approximately 90% found once. Material: peripheral blood, obtained before any cancer treatment. All receptors derive from a woman aged 18 to 55 with stage III lung adenocarcinoma.

This sequence joins TRBV6-1 and TRBJ1-1; D not certain. Per the germline V gene, CDR1 is MNHNS and CDR2 is SASEGT. V was clipped by 2 bases and J by 1 base, with 5 bases between them. This CDR3 has 13 amino acids. DNA for the CDR3: TGTGCCAGCAGTGAACTAACGAACACTGAAGCTTTCTTT. Protein sequence: CASSELTNTEAFF.

The CDR3 region is CASSLPLAGNTGELFF. The CDR3 nucleotides read TGTGCCAGCAGCTTACCGCTAGCGGGGAACACCGGGGAGCTGTTTTTT. The chain is built from TRBV7-2 and TRBJ2-2; 8 positions match TRBD2. Trimming cost V 2 bases and J 1 base; bases outside gene matches: 3. Per germline, CDR1 SGHTA and CDR2 FQGNSA. The CDR3 is 16 amino acids.

This chain connects TRBV6-5 to TRBJ1-1; tentatively, D is TRBD1 (5 bases). The germline gives CDR1 MNHEY, CDR2 SVGAGI. The CDR3 is made up of 13 amino acids. V lost 2 bases and J 4 bases, leaving 8 bases between the germline ends. This chain's CDR3 is CASSYVRGTEAFF. The DNA of the CDR3 is TGTGCCAGCAGTTACGTAAGGGGCACTGAAGCTTTCTTT.

This clone has only one observation. The CDR3: CASSQSGYGYTF. CDR3 DNA sequence: TGTGCCAGCAGCCAGAGTGGCTATGGCTACACCTTC. The chain joins TRBV16 to TRBJ1-2; D is ambiguous. The CDR3 has 12 amino acids. V dropped 3 bases and J dropped 4 bases, with 6 bases sitting between them. Germline loops: CDR1 KGHSY, CDR2 FQNENV.

The genes are TRBV5-4 and TRBJ1-6, with 8 bases identical to TRBD1. Germline V gives CDR1 SGHNT, CDR2 YYREEE (reference sequence). With 5 bases clipped from V and 6 bases from J, the junction kept 4 bases outside the gene matches. CDR3 length: 14 amino acids. Here the CDR3 reads CASRGQAVNSPLHF. The CDR3 bases are TGTGCCAGCAGGGGACAGGCCGTTAATTCACCCCTCCACTTT.

The genes are TRBV19 and TRBJ1-4, with D hard to call. Germline V gene lookup returns CDR1 LNHDA and CDR2 SQIVND (reference sequence). V was clipped by 5 bases and J by 6 bases, with 7 bases between them. This CDR3 spans 12 amino acids. DNA for the CDR3: TGTGCCAGTAGTGCCAATTATGAAAAACTGTTTTTT. Amino acid sequence: CASSANYEKLFF.